These T cell receptor beta chains were read from a single sample in a study of shared clonotypes between healthy human individuals. The data were produced by immunoSEQ multiplex PCR, yet TCRdb's version contains in-frame clones alone and is incomplete. Of roughly 2.2 million clones listed, over 90% are singletons. Material for sequencing was naive CD4+ T cells from PBMCs. The receptors were gathered from a man younger than 35 in good health. Some clones in this sample may be carry-over from other donors' samples. Both conserved end residues are part of each CDR3. Each record gives: D gene, V gene, J gene, clone size, CDR3 protein, CDR3 DNA. The D gene is left open where the match is weak. Size values are once, few and many counts, or a class for expanded clones, and some rows have none.

D: .
V: TRBV15
J: TRBJ2-7
size: .
CDR3: CATSRGGKPYEQYF
DNA: TGTGCCACCAGCAGAGGGGGGAAGCCCTACGAGCAGTACTTC

D: TRBD2
V: TRBV19
J: TRBJ2-7
size: .
CDR3: CASSLAGGKTYEQYF
DNA: TGTGCCAGTAGCCTAGCGGGCGGAAAAACCTACGAGCAGTACTTC

D: .
V: TRBV2
J: TRBJ2-7
size: .
CDR3: CASSLTSLEDEQYF
DNA: TGTGCCAGCAGTCTGACAAGTCTAGAGGACGAGCAGTACTTC

D: .
V: TRBV6-5
J: TRBJ1-5
size: .
CDR3: CASIARTGNQHF
DNA: TGTGCCAGCATCGCAAGAACAGGGAACCAGCATTTT

D: TRBD1
V: TRBV9
J: TRBJ1-2
size: .
CDR3: CASSVRQGTYGYTF
DNA: TGTGCCAGCAGCGTTCGACAGGGAACCTATGGCTACACCTTC

D: TRBD1
V: TRBV18
J: TRBJ2-2
size: .
CDR3: CASSPLGGGNTGELFF
DNA: TGTGCCAGCTCCCCCCTAGGGGGCGGAAACACCGGGGAGCTGTTTTTT

D: TRBD2
V: TRBV5-4
J: TRBJ2-7
size: once
CDR3: CASSKGLAGAYEQYF
DNA: TGTGCCAGCAGCAAAGGACTAGCGGGAGCCTACGAGCAGTACTTC

D: TRBD1
V: TRBV5-1
J: TRBJ2-5
size: .
CDR3: CASSAGQGARETQYF
DNA: TGCGCCAGCAGCGCGGGACAGGGGGCAAGAGAGACCCAGTACTTC

D: .
V: TRBV6-4
J: TRBJ2-3
size: .
CDR3: CASSVEPTDTQYF
DNA: TGTGCCAGCAGCGTCGAGCCCACAGATACGCAGTATTTT

D: TRBD1
V: TRBV5-1
J: TRBJ1-2
size: .
CDR3: CASSVGQSHYGYTF
DNA: TGCGCCAGCAGCGTGGGACAGAGCCACTATGGCTACACCTTC

D: .
V: TRBV7-8
J: TRBJ1-2
size: .
CDR3: CASSLGRQYYGYTF
DNA: TGTGCCAGCAGCTTAGGGCGTCAGTACTATGGCTACACCTTC

D: .
V: TRBV28
J: TRBJ2-5
size: .
CDR3: CASSYGGEETQYF
DNA: TGTGCCAGCAGCTACGGGGGAGAAGAGACCCAGTACTTC

D: .
V: TRBV5-1
J: TRBJ2-3
size: .
CDR3: CASSLGPQGTDTQYF
DNA: TGCGCCAGCAGCTTGGGCCCGCAAGGCACAGATACGCAGTATTTT

D: TRBD1
V: TRBV9
J: TRBJ2-1
size: .
CDR3: CASSPGQGRNEQFF
DNA: TGTGCCAGCAGCCCCGGACAGGGGCGGAATGAGCAGTTCTTC

D: TRBD1
V: TRBV7-9
J: TRBJ2-1
size: once
CDR3: CASSSPQGAYNEQFF
DNA: TGTGCCAGCAGCTCGCCACAGGGGGCCTACAATGAGCAGTTCTTC

D: TRBD2
V: TRBV28
J: TRBJ2-1
size: .
CDR3: CASAGGGISNEQFF
DNA: TGTGCCAGCGCGGGAGGCGGGATATCCAATGAGCAGTTCTTC

D: .
V: TRBV5-1
J: TRBJ2-7
size: .
CDR3: CASVEGASGASYEQYF
DNA: TGCGCCAGCGTGGAAGGGGCGAGTGGTGCATCCTACGAGCAGTACTTC

D: TRBD1
V: TRBV18
J: TRBJ2-7
size: .
CDR3: CASSPRDSSYEQYF
DNA: TGTGCCAGCTCACCCCGGGACAGCTCCTACGAGCAGTACTTC

D: .
V: TRBV7-2
J: TRBJ2-3
size: .
CDR3: CASSPQGPGRTDTQYF
DNA: TGTGCCAGCAGCCCCCAGGGACCTGGGAGGACAGATACGCAGTATTTT

D: .
V: TRBV5-1
J: TRBJ2-5
size: .
CDR3: CASSFRRLNEETQYF
DNA: TGCGCCAGCAGCTTCAGACGATTAAACGAGGAGACCCAGTACTTC

D: .
V: TRBV11-2
J: TRBJ2-3
size: .
CDR3: CASSLVRNTQYF
DNA: TGTGCCAGCAGCTTAGTACGGAATACGCAGTATTTT

D: .
V: TRBV6-1
J: TRBJ1-5
size: .
CDR3: CASRDQGNQPQHF
DNA: TGTGCCAGCAGAGACCAGGGAAATCAGCCCCAGCATTTT

D: TRBD2
V: TRBV7-2
J: TRBJ2-4
size: .
CDR3: CASSSGTSGRGIQYF
DNA: TGTGCCAGCAGCTCGGGGACTAGCGGGAGGGGCATTCAGTACTTC

D: .
V: TRBV29-1
J: TRBJ2-5
size: .
CDR3: CSVESQRPGRTQYF
DNA: TGCAGCGTTGAAAGCCAGCGCCCCGGTCGGACCCAGTACTTC

D: TRBD2
V: TRBV27
J: TRBJ2-7
size: .
CDR3: CAARAGQASYEQYF
DNA: TGTGCCGCCCGAGCGGGGCAGGCGTCCTACGAGCAGTACTTC

D: TRBD2
V: TRBV14
J: TRBJ2-2
size: .
CDR3: CASSLRLAATGELFF
DNA: TGTGCCAGCAGCCTCAGACTAGCGGCCACCGGGGAGCTGTTTTTT

D: .
V: TRBV6-5
J: TRBJ2-5
size: .
CDR3: CASSYWAAAGRETQYF
DNA: TGTGCCAGCAGTTACTGGGCAGCCGCGGGCCGGGAGACCCAGTACTTC

D: .
V: TRBV10-1
J: TRBJ1-1
size: .
CDR3: CASTNSYTEAFF
DNA: TGCGCCAGCACCAACAGCTACACTGAAGCTTTCTTT

D: TRBD2
V: TRBV6-6
J: TRBJ2-1
size: .
CDR3: CASRYGRTWYEQFF
DNA: TGTGCCAGCAGGTACGGGAGGACGTGGTATGAGCAGTTCTTC

D: .
V: TRBV7-2
J: TRBJ1-1
size: .
CDR3: CASSLGQVYMNTEAFF
DNA: TGTGCCAGCAGCTTAGGACAGGTATACATGAACACTGAAGCTTTCTTT

D: TRBD2
V: TRBV9
J: TRBJ2-2
size: .
CDR3: CASSVAGTSGRTNTGELFF
DNA: TGTGCCAGCAGCGTAGCTGGGACTAGCGGGAGGACGAACACCGGGGAGCTGTTTTTT

D: .
V: TRBV29-1
J: TRBJ1-2
size: .
CDR3: CSAGGRGNYGYTF
DNA: TGCAGCGCCGGAGGCAGGGGCAACTATGGCTACACCTTC

D: .
V: TRBV5-1
J: TRBJ1-1
size: .
CDR3: CASMGLGGAPKSTEAFF
DNA: TGCGCCAGCATGGGCCTTGGGGGGGCACCCAAGAGCACTGAAGCTTTCTTT

D: .
V: TRBV5-4
J: TRBJ2-5
size: .
CDR3: CASRREPGPLQETQYF
DNA: TGTGCCAGCAGGAGAGAACCGGGACCCCTCCAAGAGACCCAGTACTTC

D: TRBD2
V: TRBV6-1
J: TRBJ2-1
size: .
CDR3: CASSERTSGSNEQFF
DNA: TGTGCCAGCAGTGAAAGGACTAGCGGGAGTAATGAGCAGTTCTTC

D: TRBD1
V: TRBV2
J: TRBJ2-2
size: .
CDR3: CASRGTVTGELFF
DNA: TGTGCCAGCAGAGGGACAGTTACCGGGGAGCTGTTTTTT

D: TRBD1
V: TRBV19
J: TRBJ2-1
size: .
CDR3: CASRKLQGTGWSEQFF
DNA: TGTGCCAGTAGGAAGCTACAGGGGACAGGGTGGAGTGAGCAGTTCTTC

D: .
V: TRBV2
J: TRBJ2-1
size: .
CDR3: CASRGQYEQFF
DNA: TGTGCCAGCAGAGGACAGTATGAGCAGTTCTTC

D: .
V: TRBV28
J: TRBJ1-2
size: .
CDR3: CASSVQEPYGYTF
DNA: TGTGCCAGCAGTGTACAGGAGCCATATGGCTACACCTTC

D: TRBD2
V: TRBV27
J: TRBJ2-3
size: .
CDR3: CASSLSGGRDGTDTQYF
DNA: TGTGCCAGCAGTTTATCGGGCGGGAGGGACGGCACAGATACGCAGTATTTT

D: .
V: TRBV19
J: TRBJ1-5
size: .
CDR3: CASSIAGGPQHF
DNA: TGTGCCAGTAGTATAGCAGGCGGGCCCCAGCATTTT

D: TRBD2
V: TRBV6-5
J: TRBJ2-3
size: .
CDR3: CASKRGEVTTQYF
DNA: TGTGCCAGCAAGCGGGGAGAGGTAACTACGCAGTATTTT

D: .
V: TRBV6-1
J: TRBJ2-3
size: once
CDR3: CASSRGLRVDTQYF
DNA: TGTGCCAGCAGCCGGGGGTTGAGGGTTGATACGCAGTATTTT

D: TRBD1
V: TRBV18
J: TRBJ2-2
size: few
CDR3: CASSLATGGHGELFF
DNA: TGTGCCAGCTCACTGGCGACAGGGGGCCACGGGGAGCTGTTTTTT

D: .
V: TRBV5-1
J: TRBJ1-1
size: .
CDR3: CASSTTGLTEAFF
DNA: TGCGCCAGCAGCACCACAGGGTTAACTGAAGCTTTCTTT

D: .
V: TRBV30
J: TRBJ2-1
size: once
CDR3: CALISSGGGEFF
DNA: TGTGCCTTAATTTCAAGCGGAGGCGGGGAGTTCTTC